This TCR beta chain appears in the sequencing data of a study of T cells after posttransplantation cyclophosphamide. General observations from the study: After PTCy, TRB diversity resembled that of CNI/methotrexate controls. Donor-recipient repertoire similarity was low at 1-2 months, rising over year one.

The assay was immunoSEQ multiplex PCR, and TCRdb's table has in-frame clones only and misses some. The sample has some 19,000 clones; around 91% are singletons. CDR3 length: 14 residues. In germline, CDR1 is SGHDT, CDR2 YYEEEE. As to this clone: What it binds is unknown. Compared with germline, one end of the junction differs, possibly owing to a read error.

Controls had myeloablative marrow grafts with methotrexate and calcineurin inhibitor, sampled at 1 year. The chain employs TRBV5-6 and TRBJ2-7; 12 bases are shared with TRBD2. The starting material was PBMCs, obtained roughly 350 days after allogeneic stem cell transplant with calcineurin inhibitor and methotrexate. This receptor was obtained from a female patient in her 30s who received an allogeneic stem cell transplant from an unrelated donor, was CMV-positive, and had acute and chronic GVHD. Some T cells may be the graft donor's. The CDR3: CASSLVGLAGPGLF. In nucleotides, the CDR3 is TGTGCCAGCAGCCTAGTGGGACTAGCGGGTCCGGGACTCTTC.